This T cell receptor beta chain was captured in a study of cytomegalovirus exposure and HLA in healthy donors. This CDR3 spans 13 amino acids. Looked up from germline, CDR1 is LNHDA and CDR2 is SQIVND (reference sequence). Trimming removed 6 bases from V and 6 bases from J; junction bases left unmatched: 1. Use of 60 Vbeta and 13 Jbeta primers characterized the PCR. This table comes from immunoSEQ multiplex PCR, and its TCRdb copy is limited to in-frame clones, with some not included. Among 100,000 to 120,000 clones, roughly 15% were seen once, and the ten largest hold roughly 0.8%. Concerning this clone: What it binds is not known.

Study-wide points: Owing to their indistinguishability, certain V segments, notably TRBV6-2 and TRBV6-3, were excluded. In a later analysis, HLA-associated TCR beta chains were more clonally expanded than equally common others. A later analysis found most CMV-associated TCR beta chains apparently HLA-restricted.

The sequence came from a female donor in good health and CMV-seronegative. The V and J genes are TRBV19 and TRBJ2-4; 11 bases align to TRBD1. The sample consisted of PBMCs. The CDR3 DNA follows: TGTGCCAGTAGAGGACAGGGGGCAAACATTCAGTACTTC. As protein: CASRGQGANIQYF.